This T cell receptor (beta chain) was obtained from a study of blood T cell repertoires in COVID-19. This clone has more than one count but fewer than ten. The germline CDR1 and CDR2 sequences are MRHNA and SNTAGT. V dropped 3 bases and J dropped 3; count of bases not matched to a gene: 10. This CDR3 has 16 amino acids. Assay used: immunoSEQ multiplex PCR; TCRdb lists only in-frame clones, some missing. The sample carries some 38,000 clones, 85% recorded once. Material for sequencing was peripheral blood. The sequence was collected from a man between 50 and 59 years old with active COVID-19. The chain combines TRBV6-4 with TRBJ1-2, with TRBD1 matching 7 bases. CDR3 in DNA: TGTGCCAGCAGTGAGTCTCAGGGGGTCCCGTACTATGGCTACACCTTC. Protein: CASSESQGVPYYGYTF.